This T cell receptor beta chain was captured by sequencing in a study of tissue T cells after allogeneic stem cell transplantation. As to this clone: Its antigen is unknown. The germline and genes are mouse ones. Read data end 1 residue before the CDR3 end; the end is taken from the germline J gene.

The time point is: mouse harvest day 7 after allogeneic transplant. Tail vein injection delivered 10^7 T-cell-depleted bone marrow cells and 10^6 splenic CD5+ T cells. Findings and caveats of the study: In patients and mice, blood and spleen missed much of tissue repertoire. Which tissue TCRs were alloreactive or antigen-specific was not determined. Some clones might be persisting host cells.

Profiling relied on immunoSEQ multiplex PCR, and the TCRdb table lists in-frame clones only, not all of them. The sample holds a few thousand clones, approximately 46% seen once. V was trimmed by 0 bases and J by 7 bases, leaving 6 bases between them. The CDR3 runs to 13 residues. Germline V CDR1 and CDR2: LGHNA, YSYQKL. Specimen: gut tissue. The clonotype comes from a female BALB/c mouse given C57BL/6 T cells with graft-versus-host disease after an allogeneic hematopoietic cell transplant. The chain employs TRBV2 and TRBJ1-4; D uncertain. Incomplete CDR3 DNA: TGTGCCAGCAGCCAAGAGAGGAGCGAAAGATTATTT. Residues: CASSQERSERLF. The complete CDR3 sequence is CASSQERSERLFF.